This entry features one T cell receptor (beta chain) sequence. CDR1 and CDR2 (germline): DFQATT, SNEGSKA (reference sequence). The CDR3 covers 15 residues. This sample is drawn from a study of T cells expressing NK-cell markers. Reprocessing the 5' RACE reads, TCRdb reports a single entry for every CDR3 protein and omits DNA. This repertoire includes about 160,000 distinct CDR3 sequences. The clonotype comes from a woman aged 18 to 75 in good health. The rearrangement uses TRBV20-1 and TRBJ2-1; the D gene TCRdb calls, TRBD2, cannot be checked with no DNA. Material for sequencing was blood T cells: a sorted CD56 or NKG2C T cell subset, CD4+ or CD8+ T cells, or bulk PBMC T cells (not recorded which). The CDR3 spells CSARDQRGDHNEQFF.